Shown below are 28 T cell receptor beta chains from a single sample sequenced in a study of naive and memory T cell subsets. Two oligonucleotides, mixed equimolar, formed the beta constant-region primer covering TRBC1 and TRBC2. Four rounds of PCR amplified the ligated cDNA using nested alpha and beta constant-region primers plus SP2. TCRdb re-called the UMI-ligation and nested PCR reads with MiXCR, one entry per CDR3 protein. The table shows about 10,000 distinct CDR3 sequences, with 5.5% to 7% occurring only once. The sequenced material came from CD4+ TEMRA cells from blood. Described subset: effector memory re-expressing CD45RA, CD45RA+ CD27-. The receptors shown here come from a human donor in good health.

The V gene is TRBV28, the J gene TRBJ1-5, with a possible D match to TRBD1 (6 bases). Between the trimmed V and J ends, which lost 5 bases and 0 bases, there was a span of 14 bases. The CDR3 consists of 16 residues. Germline CDR1 and CDR2: MDHEN and SYDVKM. DNA for the CDR3: TGTGCCAGCAGTAGGGGGACGAGTTTTAGCAATCAGCCCCAGCATTTT. It specifies CASSRGTSFSNQPQHF.

V is TRBV5-1 and J is TRBJ2-7; 12 bases are a match to TRBD1. Per germline, CDR1 SGHRS and CDR2 YFSETQ. The CDR3 totals 17 residues. Losses at the gene ends were 6 bases for V and 2 bases for J; bases not matched to a gene: 12. CDR3 residues: CASTLTGTGGFAYEQYF. The CDR3 region has the DNA TGCGCCAGCACCTTAACCGGGACAGGGGGCTTTGCCTACGAGCAGTACTTC.

The V and J genes are TRBV6-5 and TRBJ2-7; D remains unclear. Germline V lookup: CDR1 MNHEY, CDR2 SVGAGI. This CDR3 is built from 14 residues. V was cut by 0 bases and J by 2 bases, with 8 bases left in between. The chain's CDR3 is CASSYSASTYEQYF. CDR3 sequence (DNA): TGTGCCAGCAGTTACTCGGCCAGTACCTACGAGCAGTACTTC.

This clonotype was recorded a few times. CDR3 nucleotide sequence: TGTGCCAGCAGTTTACCGCCGGGACTAGCGGGCTACAATGAGCAGTTCTTC. Translated: CASSLPPGLAGYNEQFF. This chain joins TRBV27 and TRBJ2-1, with TRBD2 matching 12 bases. Germline-derived CDR1 and CDR2 are MNHEY and SMNVEV (reference sequence). CDR3 length: 17 residues. The V segment lost 2 bases and the J segment 3 bases; nucleotides outside the gene matches: 5.

The V gene is TRBV9, the J gene TRBJ1-1; maybe TRBD1 (6 bases). The CDR3 extends over 15 amino acids. Between the trimmed V and J ends, which lost 2 bases and 1 base, there was a span of 12 bases. Germline lookup yields CDR1 SGDLS and CDR2 YYNGEE. CDR3 in amino acids: CASSVSTGRNTEAFF. The CDR3, as DNA: TGTGCCAGCAGCGTGTCTACAGGGCGGAACACTGAAGCTTTCTTT.

This clonotype appeared many times. This chain uses TRBV14 with TRBJ2-7, with TRBD1 identical over 7 bases. V gave up 6 bases and J gave up 3 bases; unmatched junction bases: 8. The CDR3 has 14 amino acids. Germline CDR1 reads SGHDN; CDR2 reads FVKESK. The CDR3 protein is CASRLSRDSYEQYF. The CDR3 DNA follows: TGTGCCAGCAGACTCTCCCGGGACAGCTACGAGCAGTACTTC.

This clonotype was recorded many times. The chain combines TRBV5-1 with TRBJ2-7; D not resolved. CDR1 SGHRS and CDR2 YFSETQ come from the germline V gene. Between the trimmed V and J ends, which lost 1 base and 4 bases, there was a span of 12 bases. The CDR3 has 14 residues. CDR3 amino acids: CASSLSRREYEQYF. The DNA for the CDR3 is TGCGCCAGCAGCTTGTCACGTAGGGAATACGAGCAGTACTTC.

A remark on this clonotype: A read error is possible here, since a much larger clone lies one base away. The chain uses TRBV6-2 or TRBV6-3 and TRBJ2-7; 10 nucleotides match TRBD2. The germline V gene has CDR1 MNHEY and CDR2 SVGEGT. The CDR3 is made up of 19 amino acids. V lost 2 bases to trimming and J lost 3 bases; unmatched junction nucleotides: 16. CDR3 protein: CASSYATNMKREGLYEQYF. The DNA of the CDR3 is TGTGCCAGCAGTTACGCCACCAATATGAAGCGGGAGGGCCTCTACGAGCAGTACTTC.

This clonotype came up many times. This rearrangement joins TRBV27 to TRBJ2-7, with TRBD1 matching over 8 bases. This CDR3 has 13 residues. The V gene's germline CDR1 is MNHEY and CDR2 SMNVEV (reference sequence). With 6 bases clipped from V and 1 base from J, the junction kept 2 bases outside the gene matches. The DNA for the CDR3 is TGTGCCAGCAGGCGGGACAGGTCCTACGAGCAGTACTTC. It translates to CASRRDRSYEQYF.

This clonotype was seen many times. The chain couples TRBV6-5 to TRBJ1-1; D may be TRBD1 (6 bases). With 6 bases removed from V and 2 bases from J, the gap between germline ends came to 13 bases. Germline CDR1 is MNHEY and CDR2 is SVGAGI. The CDR3 is 14 residues long. CDR3 in amino acids: CASRGGQYNTEAFF. As DNA, the CDR3 is TGTGCCAGCAGGGGCGGACAGTATAACACTGAAGCTTTCTTT.

This clonotype was detected a few times. The CDR3, as DNA: TGTGCCAGCAGCCGCCAGACTAGCCTAACTGCCACAGATACGCAGTATTTT. Translating gives CASSRQTSLTATDTQYF. This sequence joins TRBV3-1 and TRBJ2-3; 7 bases line up with TRBD2. Trimming removed 4 bases from V and 2 bases from J; junction bases left unmatched: 12. The CDR3 extends over 17 amino acids. Per the germline V gene, CDR1 is LGHDT and CDR2 is YNNKEL (reference sequence).

This clonotype has a count of ten or more. The chain employs TRBV3-1 and TRBJ2-1; D gene unclear. The CDR3 loop spans 15 amino acids. Germline-derived CDR1 and CDR2 are LGHDT and YNNKEL (reference sequence). The V gene lost 2 bases and the J gene lost 3 bases, with 11 bases spanning the gap. The CDR3 nucleotides are TGTGCCAGCAGCCAAAAACTGGTAAGCTACAATGAGCAGTTCTTC. As protein: CASSQKLVSYNEQFF.

This clonotype showed up just a few times. This sequence joins TRBV5-4 and TRBJ2-7; 11 bases are a match to TRBD1. Germline-derived CDR1 and CDR2 are SGHNT and YYREEE (reference sequence). The CDR3 runs to 16 residues. The V segment lost 5 bases and the J segment 3 bases; nucleotides outside the gene matches: 10. Here the CDR3 DNA reads TGTGCCAGCAGTCGACACACCGGGACAGGGGGCTACGAGCAGTACTTC. Translated, it gives CASSRHTGTGGYEQYF.

This clonotype was found a few times. The chain couples TRBV3-1 to TRBJ1-1, with D perhaps TRBD1 (6 bases). There are 14 residues in the CDR3. V lost 4 bases and J lost 1, with 10 bases in between. The germline gives CDR1 LGHDT, CDR2 YNNKEL (reference sequence). The DNA of the CDR3 is TGTGCCAGCAGCCTTACAGGGTCGAACACTGAAGCTTTCTTT. Amino acid sequence: CASSLTGSNTEAFF.

This clonotype was observed many times. The chain uses TRBV2 and TRBJ1-4; 7 bases map to TRBD1. Germline CDR1 and CDR2: SNHLY and FYNNEI. Unmatched junction bases numbered 9, after V lost 6 bases and J lost 8 bases. The CDR3 consists of 14 residues. Here the CDR3 DNA reads TGTGCCAGCAGGAGACAGGGTCACGGGGAAAAACTGTTTTTT. Residues: CASRRQGHGEKLFF. The full variable domain, with the rest looked up from reference TRBV2 and TRBJ1-4, is EPEVTQTPSHQVTQMGQEVILRCVPISNHLYFYWYRQILGQKVEFLVSFYNNEISEKSEIFDDQFSVERPDGSNFTLKIRSTKLEDSAMYFCASRRQGHGEKLFFGSGTQLSVL.

The V and J genes are TRBV6-2 or TRBV6-3 and TRBJ2-3, with unresolved D. CDR1 is MNHEY, CDR2 SVGEGT, per germline. V was shortened by 5 bases and J by 0 bases, with 9 bases between the two germline ends. This CDR3 region has 14 residues. CDR3 sequence (DNA): TGTGCCAGCAGTCCGAGTAACAGCACAGATACGCAGTATTTT. This codes for CASSPSNSTDTQYF.

This clonotype was observed at least ten times. V usage is TRBV18 and J usage is TRBJ2-5; D possibly corresponds to TRBD1 (6 bases). Germline V gene lookup returns CDR1 KGHSH and CDR2 LQKENI. V shed 3 bases and J shed 4 bases, with 15 bases lying between them. This CDR3 has 15 residues. As DNA, the CDR3 is TGTGCCAGCTCACCGATACAGGGTTCCCCAGAGACCCAGTACTTC. This translates into CASSPIQGSPETQYF.

This chain links TRBV3-1 with TRBJ1-5; TRBD1 matches 8 bases. This CDR3 comprises 15 residues. V lost 1 base and J lost 9; bases outside the gene matches: 8. Per germline, CDR1 LGHDT and CDR2 YNNKEL (reference sequence). The CDR3 nucleotides read TGTGCCAGCAGCCAAGGAAACAGGGGGGGTAGGCCCCAGCATTTT. Its translation: CASSQGNRGGRPQHF.

In its sample, this clonotype was seen many times. This chain links TRBV19 with TRBJ1-1; TRBD1 matches at 7 bases. The length of the CDR3 is 16 residues. Trimming at V came to 3 bases and at J to 2 bases, leaving 9 bases not matched to a gene. The germline CDR1 and CDR2 sequences are LNHDA and SQIVND (reference sequence). CDR3 bases: TGTGCCAGTAGTATTTTCCTGGGACAGAGAAACACTGAAGCTTTCTTT. It yields the protein CASSIFLGQRNTEAFF.

Many counts were recorded for this clonotype. The chain combines TRBV27 with TRBJ1-4; tentative D call: TRBD1 (5 bases). The CDR3 is 15 residues long. The V end was cut by 2 bases, the J end by 8 bases, with 15 bases between. In germline, CDR1 is MNHEY, CDR2 SMNVEV (reference sequence). CDR3 residues: CASSLQWGRREKLFF. The CDR3 bases are TGTGCCAGCAGTTTACAATGGGGACGTAGGGAAAAACTGTTTTTT.

This clonotype has ten or more counts. The J gene is TRBJ2-5, the V gene TRBV12-3 or TRBV12-4; D tentatively reads TRBD1 or TRBD2 (6 bases each). The CDR3 runs to 14 residues. V was pared by 4 bases and J by 2 bases, with 11 bases between. The CDR3 bases are TGTGCCAGCAGTTGGGGGGACAAGCAAGAGACCCAGTACTTC. Translated, it gives CASSWGDKQETQYF.

This clonotype was observed many times. The chain combines TRBV10-3 with TRBJ1-1; 8 nucleotides agree with TRBD1. Trimming removed 5 bases from V and 0 bases from J; junction bases left unmatched: 5. The germline V gene encodes CDR1 ENHRY and CDR2 SYGVKD. This CDR3 spans 15 amino acids. The CDR3 sequence is CAISPQGEVNTEAFF. CDR3 in DNA: TGTGCCATCAGTCCACAGGGGGAAGTGAACACTGAAGCTTTCTTT.

This clonotype occurred many times. In DNA form, the CDR3 reads TGTGCCAGCAGGCAGGGCCAAGAGACCCAGTACTTC. The encoded protein is CASRQGQETQYF. The V call is TRBV28, the J call TRBJ2-5, with D perhaps TRBD1 (5 bases). The CDR3 runs to 12 residues. Germline CDR1 MDHEN, CDR2 SYDVKM. V dropped 6 bases and J dropped 1 base, with 6 bases sitting between them.

This clonotype has ten or more counts. This chain connects TRBV7-8 to TRBJ2-1, with a weak D call TRBD2 (5 bases). Trimming stripped 2 bases from V and 6 bases from J, with 17 bases between. This CDR3 is built from 16 residues. The germline CDR1 and CDR2 sequences are SGHVS and FQNEAQ. CDR3 DNA sequence: TGTGCCAGCAGCTTACTACTAGTCCGATTCGGCAATGAGCAGTTCTTC. Residues: CASSLLLVRFGNEQFF.

Concerning this clonotype itself: A much larger clone lies one base from this, so it may be a read error. The J gene is TRBJ2-3, the V gene TRBV27; 12 bases are shared with TRBD1. V was clipped by 10 bases and J by 4 bases; unmatched bases: 9. CDR3 length: 15 residues. Germline CDR1 reads MNHEY; CDR2 reads SMNVEV (reference sequence). CDR3: CAINLGQGAADTQYF. Written as DNA, the CDR3 is TGTGCCATTAACCTGGGACAGGGGGCGGCAGATACGCAGTATTTT.

This clonotype was seen ten or more times. The V and J genes are TRBV20-1 and TRBJ1-2, with no clear D. The V end was cut by 7 bases, the J end by 0 bases, with 9 bases between. The CDR3 has 12 residues. Germline V gives CDR1 DFQATT, CDR2 SNEGSKA (reference sequence). The CDR3 coding sequence is TGCAGTGTCTCGACACCTAACTATGGCTACACCTTC. It translates to CSVSTPNYGYTF.

This clonotype has only a few counts. The chain employs TRBV12-3 or TRBV12-4 and TRBJ2-7; 9 bases are a match to TRBD1. V was pared by 6 bases and J by 3 bases, with 12 bases of the junction left unmatched. The CDR3 runs to 16 residues. The chain's CDR3 is CASSRNPGQGLYEQYF. The CDR3 DNA is TGTGCCAGCAGCCGGAATCCGGGACAGGGTCTCTACGAGCAGTACTTC.

This clonotype was seen repeatedly, ten times or more. The rearrangement joins TRBV6-2 or TRBV6-3 to TRBJ2-5; tentative D call: TRBD2 (5 bases). Germline V lookup: CDR1 MNHEY, CDR2 SVGEGT. There are 19 residues in the CDR3. Trimming removed 7 bases at V and 2 bases at J, with 29 bases between. The CDR3 DNA reads as TGTGCCAGCATGTACCCAACGTCGGGATCATCGCGGTTTCAAGAGACCCAGTACTTC. Its protein is CASMYPTSGSSRFQETQYF.